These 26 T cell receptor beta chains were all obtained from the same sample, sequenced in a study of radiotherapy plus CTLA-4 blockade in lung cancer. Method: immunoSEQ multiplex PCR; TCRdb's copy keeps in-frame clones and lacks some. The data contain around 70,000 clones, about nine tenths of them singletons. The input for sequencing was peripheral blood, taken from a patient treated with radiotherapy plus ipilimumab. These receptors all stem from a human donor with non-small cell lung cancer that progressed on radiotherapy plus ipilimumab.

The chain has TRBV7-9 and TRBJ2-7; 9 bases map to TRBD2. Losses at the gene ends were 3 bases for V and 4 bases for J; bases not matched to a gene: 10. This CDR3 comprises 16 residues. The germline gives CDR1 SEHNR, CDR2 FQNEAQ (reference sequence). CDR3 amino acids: CASSFVETSGSYEQYV. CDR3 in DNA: TGTGCCAGCAGCTTTGTGGAGACTAGCGGATCTTACGAGCAGTACGTC.

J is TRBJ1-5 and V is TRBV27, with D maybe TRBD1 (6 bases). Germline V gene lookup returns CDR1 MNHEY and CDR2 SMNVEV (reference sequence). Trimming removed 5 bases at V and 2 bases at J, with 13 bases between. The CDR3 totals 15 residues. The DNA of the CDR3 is TGTGCCAGCAGTAAACAGGGTTTGGGCAATCAGCCCCAGCATTTT. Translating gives CASSKQGLGNQPQHF.

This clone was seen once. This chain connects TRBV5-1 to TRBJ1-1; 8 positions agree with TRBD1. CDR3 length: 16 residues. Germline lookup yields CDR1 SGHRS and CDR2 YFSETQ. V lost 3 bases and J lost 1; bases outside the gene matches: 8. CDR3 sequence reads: CASSSSPQGANTEAFF. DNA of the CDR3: TGCGCCAGCAGCTCCAGTCCCCAGGGGGCGAACACTGAAGCTTTCTTT.

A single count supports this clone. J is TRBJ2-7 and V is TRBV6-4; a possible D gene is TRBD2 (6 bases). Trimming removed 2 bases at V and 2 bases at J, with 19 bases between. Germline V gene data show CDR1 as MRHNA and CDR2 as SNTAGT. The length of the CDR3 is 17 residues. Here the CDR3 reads CASSDSGGKGGAYEQYV. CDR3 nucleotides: TGTGCCAGCAGTGACAGTGGCGGGAAGGGCGGGGCCTACGAGCAGTACGTC.

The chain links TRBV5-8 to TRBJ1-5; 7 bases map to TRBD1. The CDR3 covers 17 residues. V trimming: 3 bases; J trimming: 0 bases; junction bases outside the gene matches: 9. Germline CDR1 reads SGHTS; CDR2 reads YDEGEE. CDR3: CASSYRSGGLSNQPQHF. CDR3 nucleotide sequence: TGTGCCAGCAGCTATCGGTCAGGGGGACTTAGCAATCAGCCCCAGCATTTT.

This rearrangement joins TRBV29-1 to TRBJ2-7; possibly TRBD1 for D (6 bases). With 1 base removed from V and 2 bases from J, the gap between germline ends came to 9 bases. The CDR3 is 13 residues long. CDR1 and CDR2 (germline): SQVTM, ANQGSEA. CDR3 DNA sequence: TGCAGCGTTGAAGGGGACACCACCTACGAGCAGTACTTC. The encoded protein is CSVEGDTTYEQYF.

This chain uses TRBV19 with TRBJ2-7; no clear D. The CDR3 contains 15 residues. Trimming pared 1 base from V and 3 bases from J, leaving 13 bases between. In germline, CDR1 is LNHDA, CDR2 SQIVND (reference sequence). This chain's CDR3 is CASSIVLRQNYEQYF. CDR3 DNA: TGTGCCAGTAGTATAGTTCTTCGACAAAACTACGAGCAGTACTTC.

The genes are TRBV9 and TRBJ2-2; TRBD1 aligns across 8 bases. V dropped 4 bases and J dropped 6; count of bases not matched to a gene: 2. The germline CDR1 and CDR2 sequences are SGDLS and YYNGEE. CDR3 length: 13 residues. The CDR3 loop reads CASSTQGAGELFF. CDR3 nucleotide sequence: TGTGCCAGCAGCACACAGGGGGCCGGGGAGCTGTTTTTT.

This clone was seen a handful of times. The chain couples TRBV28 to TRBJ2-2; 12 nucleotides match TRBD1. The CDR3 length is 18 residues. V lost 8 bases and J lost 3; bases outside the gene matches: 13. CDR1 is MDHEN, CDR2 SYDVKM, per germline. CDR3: CASPAHDGTGGYTGELFF. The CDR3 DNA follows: TGTGCCAGCCCCGCCCACGACGGGACAGGGGGCTACACCGGGGAGCTGTTTTTT.

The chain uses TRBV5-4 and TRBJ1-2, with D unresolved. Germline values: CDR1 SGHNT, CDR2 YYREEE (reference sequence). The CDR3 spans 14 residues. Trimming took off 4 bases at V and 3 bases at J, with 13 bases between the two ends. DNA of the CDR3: TGTGCCAGCAGCCTTGGATCGACGGACTATGGCTACACCTTC. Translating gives CASSLGSTDYGYTF.

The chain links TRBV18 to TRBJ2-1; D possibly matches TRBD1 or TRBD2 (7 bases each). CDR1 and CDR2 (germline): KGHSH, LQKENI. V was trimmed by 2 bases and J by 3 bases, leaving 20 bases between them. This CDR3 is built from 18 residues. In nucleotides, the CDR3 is TGTGCCAGCTCACCAGGGCGCTGGGGAGGGGGCTACTACAATGAGCAGTTCTTC. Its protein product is CASSPGRWGGGYYNEQFF.

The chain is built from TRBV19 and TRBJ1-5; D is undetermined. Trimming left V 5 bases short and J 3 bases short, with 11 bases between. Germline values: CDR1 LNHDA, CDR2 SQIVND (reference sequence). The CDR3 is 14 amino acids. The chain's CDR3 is CASSASGPNQPQHF. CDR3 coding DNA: TGTGCCAGTAGTGCCTCAGGTCCCAATCAGCCCCAGCATTTT.

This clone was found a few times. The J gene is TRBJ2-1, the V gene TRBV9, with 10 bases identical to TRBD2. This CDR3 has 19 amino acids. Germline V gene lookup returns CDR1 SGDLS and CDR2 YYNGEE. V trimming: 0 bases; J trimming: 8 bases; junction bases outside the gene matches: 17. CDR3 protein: CASSVALWTSGTGVHEQFF. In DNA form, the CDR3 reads TGTGCCAGCAGCGTAGCTCTTTGGACTAGCGGAACCGGGGTCCATGAGCAGTTCTTC.

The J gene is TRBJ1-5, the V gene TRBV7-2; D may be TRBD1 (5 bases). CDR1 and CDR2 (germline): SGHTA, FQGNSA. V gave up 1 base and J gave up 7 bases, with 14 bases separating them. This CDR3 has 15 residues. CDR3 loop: CASSLGGSPSQPQHF. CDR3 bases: TGTGCCAGCAGCTTAGGGGGCAGCCCTTCGCAGCCCCAGCATTTT. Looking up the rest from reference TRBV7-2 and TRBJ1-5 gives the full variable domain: GAGVSQSPSNKVTEKGKDVELRCDPISGHTALYWYRQSLGQGLEFLIYFQGNSAPDKSGLPSDRFSAERTGGSVSTLTIQRTQQEDSAVYLCASSLGGSPSQPQHFGDGTRLSIL.

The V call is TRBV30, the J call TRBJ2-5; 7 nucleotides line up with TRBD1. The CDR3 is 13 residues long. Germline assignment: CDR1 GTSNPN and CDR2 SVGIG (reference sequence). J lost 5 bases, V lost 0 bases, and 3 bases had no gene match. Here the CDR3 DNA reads TGTGCCTGGAGTGTTAAAGGGGGCGAGACCCAGTACTTC. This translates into CAWSVKGGETQYF.

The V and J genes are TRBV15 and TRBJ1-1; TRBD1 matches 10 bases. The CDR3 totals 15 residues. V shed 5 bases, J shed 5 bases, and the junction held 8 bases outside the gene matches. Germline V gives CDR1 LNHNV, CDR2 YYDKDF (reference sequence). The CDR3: CATSGRDRGGTEAFF. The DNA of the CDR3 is TGTGCCACCAGCGGCCGGGACAGGGGAGGAACTGAAGCTTTCTTT. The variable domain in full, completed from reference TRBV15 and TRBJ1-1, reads DAMVIQNPRYQVTQFGKPVTLSCSQTLNHNVMYWYQQKSSQAPKLLFHYYDKDFNNEADTPDNFQSRRPNTSFCFLDIRSPGLGDTAMYLCATSGRDRGGTEAFFGQGTRLTVV.

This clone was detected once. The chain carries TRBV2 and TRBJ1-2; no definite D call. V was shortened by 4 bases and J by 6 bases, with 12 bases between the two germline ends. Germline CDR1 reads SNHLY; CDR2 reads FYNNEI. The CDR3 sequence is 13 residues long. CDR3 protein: CASSGETKDGYTF. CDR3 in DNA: TGTGCCAGCAGTGGTGAGACAAAAGATGGCTACACCTTC.

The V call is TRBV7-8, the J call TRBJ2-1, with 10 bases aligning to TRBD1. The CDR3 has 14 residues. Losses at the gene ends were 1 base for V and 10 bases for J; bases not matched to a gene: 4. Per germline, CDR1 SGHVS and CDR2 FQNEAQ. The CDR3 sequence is CASSLVGTGDEQFF. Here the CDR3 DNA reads TGTGCCAGCAGCTTAGTTGGGACAGGGGACGAGCAGTTCTTC.

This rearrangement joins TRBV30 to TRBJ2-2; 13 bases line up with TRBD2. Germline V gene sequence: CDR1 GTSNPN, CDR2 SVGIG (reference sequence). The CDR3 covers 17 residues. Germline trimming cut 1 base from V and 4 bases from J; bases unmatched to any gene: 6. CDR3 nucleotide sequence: TGTGCCTGGAGTGCTACGAGGACTAGCGGGGGCACCGGGGAGCTGTTTTTT. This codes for CAWSATRTSGGTGELFF.

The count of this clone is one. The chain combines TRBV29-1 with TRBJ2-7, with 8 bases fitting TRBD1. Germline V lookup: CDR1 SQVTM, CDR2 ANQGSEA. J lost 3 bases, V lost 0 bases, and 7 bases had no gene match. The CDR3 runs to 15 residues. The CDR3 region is CSVEDSRQGYYEQYF. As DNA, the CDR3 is TGCAGCGTTGAAGATTCGCGACAGGGGTACTACGAGCAGTACTTC.

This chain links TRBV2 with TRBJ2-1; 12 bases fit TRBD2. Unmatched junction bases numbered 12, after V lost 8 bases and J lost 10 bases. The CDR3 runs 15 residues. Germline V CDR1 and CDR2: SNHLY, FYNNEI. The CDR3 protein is CASGKTSGRLEEQFF. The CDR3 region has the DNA TGTGCCAGCGGCAAGACTAGCGGGAGACTCGAGGAGCAGTTCTTC.

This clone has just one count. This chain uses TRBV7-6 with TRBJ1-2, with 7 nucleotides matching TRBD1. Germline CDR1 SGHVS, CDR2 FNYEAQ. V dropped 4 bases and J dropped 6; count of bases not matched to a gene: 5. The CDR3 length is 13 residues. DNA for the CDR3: TGTGCCAGCAGCTACGGGACAGAACATGGCTACACCTTC. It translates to CASSYGTEHGYTF.

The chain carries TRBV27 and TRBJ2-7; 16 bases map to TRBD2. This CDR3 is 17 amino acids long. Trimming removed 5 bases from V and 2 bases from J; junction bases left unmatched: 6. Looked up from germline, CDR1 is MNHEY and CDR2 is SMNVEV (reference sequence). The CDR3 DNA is TGTGCCAGCAGTCCAAGGGGGACTAGCGGGAGGGCCTACGAGCAGTACTTC. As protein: CASSPRGTSGRAYEQYF.

CDR3 in amino acids: CASRSSGQETQYF. As DNA, the CDR3 is TGTGCCAGCAGATCTAGCGGACAAGAGACCCAGTACTTC. The J gene is TRBJ2-5, the V gene TRBV6-5, with TRBD2 matching 7 bases. The CDR3 is 13 residues long. Looked up from germline, CDR1 is MNHEY and CDR2 is SVGAGI. Unmatched junction bases numbered 3, after V lost 6 bases and J lost 2 bases.

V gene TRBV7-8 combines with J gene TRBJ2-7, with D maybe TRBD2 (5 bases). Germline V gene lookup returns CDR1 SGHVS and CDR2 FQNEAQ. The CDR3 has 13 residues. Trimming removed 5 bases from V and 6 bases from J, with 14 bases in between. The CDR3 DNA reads TGTGCCAGCAGCCCGGGAAAGTCGGGCGAGCAGTACTTC. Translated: CASSPGKSGEQYF.

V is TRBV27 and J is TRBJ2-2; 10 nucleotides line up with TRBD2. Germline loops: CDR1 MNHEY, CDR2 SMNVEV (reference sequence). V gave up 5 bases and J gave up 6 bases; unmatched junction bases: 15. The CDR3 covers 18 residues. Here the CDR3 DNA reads TGTGCCAGCAGTCTGTCGTCCCCACTAGCGGGACAGGCCGGGGAGCTGTTTTTT. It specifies CASSLSSPLAGQAGELFF.